The source of this T cell receptor (beta chain) is a study of blood T cell repertoires in COVID-19 (dated by TCRdb to 2020 to 2022). Broadly, across the study: The collaborator samples originated in the United States, Italy and Spain and spanned the acute and convalescent phases of COVID-19. The material from the prospective study consisted of cDNA or gDNA derived from T cells, B-cell-depleted T cells, or PBMCs. Subjects who had been exposed to COVID-19, were actively infected with it, or had recovered from it provided the deeply sampled blood TCRbeta repertoires that made up the dataset. The repertoires were released in a freely available public database intended as a resource for research on the immune response to SARS-CoV-2. The samples were drawn from two sources: the first 160 participants of the ongoing ImmuneRACE study, and about 1,300 subjects contributed by 6 global collaborators. Nearly every sample came with metadata listing a de-identified subject ID, COVID-19 status, age in years and sex. Where HLA class I and class II types were available, the types were taken from metadata supplied by the sample provider, not from assay-based typing.

Turning to this clone: The antigen it binds to is not known. The sample holds no much larger clone one base away, and base qualities are not on file.

The immunoSEQ Assay, a bias-controlled multiplex PCR, was used to amplify TCRbeta CDR3 regions from genomic DNA. The paper's processing steps were these. The number of nucleated cells in each sample was estimated by amplification of reference gene primers within the assay. Sequence reads were collapsed and filtered to measure the absolute abundance of every unique TCRbeta CDR3 rearrangement. For each sample, productive Simpson clonality was calculated as the square root of Simpson's diversity index across productive rearrangements. This is the immuneACCESS table as TCRdb keeps it, with only in-frame sequences that have V and J called. A part of the clones is gone; compared with another copy, unresolved V genes explain less than half, and the rest is unexplained. V and J calls and clone size come straight from that table; D and trimming were deduced from the DNA. The table for this sample lists about 90,000 clones; less than 90% of them were counted only once. Of the sample, 0.95% to 1.5% is held by the ten largest clones.

Collaborating institutions collected whole blood in K2EDTA tubes following their own protocols. For TCRbeta analysis, collaborator samples were shipped as frozen whole blood, as isolated PBMCs, or as DNA extracted from either sample type. The CDR3 goes from the cysteine to the phenylalanine over 12 residues. Kept here is only the CDR3 DNA, which spans 36 bases and is read in frame from base 1. V is cut by 2 bases and J by 7 bases, and the space between the germline ends is 7 bases. Based on the germline V gene, the CDR1 and CDR2 sequences are SGHTA and FQGNSA. The paper as a whole reports these results and caveats: The quantity of clinical and demographic metadata differed by source and by participant and was supplied without curation.

The chain is assembled from TRBV7-2 and TRBJ2-3; perhaps TRBD2 is the D gene, with 5 bases matching. The sequencing input was peripheral blood. The sequence derives from an older man with active or convalescent COVID-19. The DNA sequence is given as TGTGCCAGCAGCTTATCGGGGAATACGCAGTATTTT. This yields the protein CASSLSGNTQYF. Beyond the CDR3, the reference TRBV7-2 and TRBJ2-3 genes provide the residues; the full variable domain reads: GAGVSQSPSNKVTEKGKDVELRCDPISGHTALYWYRQSLGQGLEFLIYFQGNSAPDKSGLPSDRFSAERTGGSVSTLTIQRTQQEDSAVYLCASSLSGNTQYFGPGTRLTVL.